The rows below give T cell receptor beta chains drawn from one sample of a study of early T cells in non-severe SARS-CoV-2 infection. TCRdb ran MiXCR on the 5' RACE reads and lists one entry per CDR3 protein. This table has around 50,000 distinct CDR3 sequences, about 9.1% appearing once. Sequences were obtained from whole blood. All receptors derive from an adult who was a healthcare worker with PCR-confirmed SARS-CoV-2 infection or an uninfected control (not recorded which). The conserved cysteine and the conserved F or W are not part of the CDR3 here. Not every row has a clone size; where given, it reads once, few, many or a size class.

V gene,clone size,CDR3 protein
TRBV10-3,few,AISEGTGNEKLF
TRBV7-2,many,ASSLEAGELF
TRBV5-1,.,ASSSGERDRNSPLH
TRBV29-1,.,SVRWARSTDTQY
TRBV10-2,many,ASSQGARETQY
TRBV12-3/TRBV12-4,many,ASSSTGRVTEAF
TRBV3-1,many,ASSRREGDYGYT
TRBV6-5,.,ASSWMDTQY
TRBV6-2/TRBV6-3,many,ASSYSDRDYEQY
TRBV5-4,many,ASSLGQVYNEQF
TRBV12-3/TRBV12-4,.,ASSDGENIQY
TRBV7-3,many,ASSPSGRQDNEQF
TRBV6-6,many,ASSGIPSEQY
TRBV20-1,many,SARAPRGRGYGYT
TRBV6-2/TRBV6-3,many,ASSSGLAYEQF
TRBV6-5,.,ASSPVGGDTGELF